The 12 T cell receptor beta chains reported below all come from one sample, sequenced in a study of blood T cell repertoires in COVID-19. Sequenced by immunoSEQ multiplex PCR; TCRdb stores in-frame clones only, minus some. This sample has some 150,000 clones; about 90% occur once, and the top ten carry about 11%. The specimen sequenced was peripheral blood. The receptors originated from a middle-aged man with active or convalescent COVID-19.

The chain joins TRBV6-2 or TRBV6-3 to TRBJ2-3; D is perhaps TRBD2 (6 bases). V lost 7 bases and J 1 base, leaving 15 bases between the germline ends. Germline CDR1 MNHEY, CDR2 SVGEGT. The CDR3 contains 15 residues. CDR3 nucleotide sequence: TGTGCCAGCACCCCTCAGGCTAGCGGCACAGATACGCAGTATTTT. Translation: CASTPQASGTDTQYF.

Here the CDR3 DNA reads TGTGCCAGCAGCCGACCTTCTTCTTCGGACACCATATATTTT. It codes for CASSRPSSSDTIYF. V and J are TRBV6-6 and TRBJ1-3; D call uncertain. From germline, CDR1 is MNHNY and CDR2 SVGAGI (reference sequence). This CDR3 comprises 14 residues. V lost 6 bases and J 8 bases, leaving 17 bases between the germline ends.

The chain uses TRBV28 and TRBJ2-7, with D possibly TRBD1 on 5 matching bases. The CDR3 runs 14 residues. V gave up 2 bases and J gave up 4 bases, with 12 bases separating them. Per the germline V gene, CDR1 is MDHEN and CDR2 is SYDVKM. CDR3 protein: CASSLPGFGYEQYF. The CDR3 coding sequence is TGTGCCAGCAGTTTACCAGGGTTTGGGTACGAGCAGTACTTC.

The chain employs TRBV28 and TRBJ1-2; weak D call: TRBD1 (6 bases). CDR1 MDHEN and CDR2 SYDVKM come from the germline V gene. The CDR3 is made up of 13 amino acids. Trimming left V 6 bases short and J 4 bases short, with 12 bases between. CDR3 sequence reads: CASRGRDTYGYTF. DNA of the CDR3: TGTGCCAGCAGAGGCCGGGACACCTATGGCTACACCTTC.

V and J are TRBV27 and TRBJ2-6, with D hard to call. The ends were cut back, 7 bases at V and 1 base at J, with 8 bases in the middle. The V gene's germline CDR1 is MNHEY and CDR2 SMNVEV (reference sequence). CDR3 length equals 14 residues. CDR3 region: CASTPRSGANVLTF. DNA of the CDR3: TGTGCCAGCACCCCGAGGTCTGGGGCCAACGTCCTGACTTTC.

CDR3 loop: CASTQTVNYGYTF. The CDR3 coding sequence is TGTGCCAGCACCCAGACAGTAAACTATGGCTACACCTTC. The chain is built from TRBV12-3 or TRBV12-4 and TRBJ1-2, with D perhaps TRBD1 (5 bases). V lost 7 bases and J 2 bases, leaving 11 bases between the germline ends. The CDR3 is 13 amino acids.

This chain uses TRBV30 with TRBJ1-2; D gene uncertain. This CDR3 comprises 12 residues. V lost 0 bases, J lost 4 bases, and 6 bases lay in between. The germline V gene encodes CDR1 GTSNPN and CDR2 SVGIG (reference sequence). CDR3 nucleotides: TGTGCCTGGAGTGTAGAAGCCTATGGCTACACCTTC. It codes for CAWSVEAYGYTF.

The genes are TRBV4-1 and TRBJ2-7, with D maybe TRBD1 (5 bases). Per germline, CDR1 MGHRA and CDR2 YSYEKL. This CDR3 is 13 amino acids long. Trimming shortened V by 1 base and J by 1 base, and 5 bases separated the two germline ends. CDR3 in amino acids: CASSQGTSYEQYF. The DNA for the CDR3 is TGCGCCAGCAGCCAAGGGACATCCTACGAGCAGTACTTC.

This clone was found once. V usage is TRBV11-3 and J usage is TRBJ2-1, with 7 bases that match TRBD1. From germline, CDR1 is SGHNT and CDR2 YENEEA. V was clipped by 5 bases and J by 4 bases; unmatched bases: 2. This CDR3 has 13 residues. CDR3 bases: TGTGCCAGCAGCGACAGGGTGTACAATGAGCAGTTCTTC. Protein product: CASSDRVYNEQFF.

The chain links TRBV28 to TRBJ2-7, with TRBD1 as a possible D gene (6 bases). This CDR3 is built from 16 residues. Germline V gene lookup returns CDR1 MDHEN and CDR2 SYDVKM. V was trimmed by 5 bases and J by 6 bases, leaving 23 bases between them. DNA of the CDR3: TGTGCCAGCAGTGTCACCACCGGGACAACTGGTTTCGAGCAGTACTTC. It translates to CASSVTTGTTGFEQYF.

The CDR3 reads CASSVVGGQGGSDIQYF. CDR3 DNA sequence: TGTGCCAGCAGCGTTGTGGGAGGACAGGGGGGATCGGACATTCAGTACTTC. This chain connects TRBV5-6 to TRBJ2-4; 10 bases agree with TRBD1. CDR1 SGHDT and CDR2 YYEEEE come from the germline V gene. This CDR3 region has 17 residues. J gave up 8 bases and V 4 bases, and 15 bases lay outside the gene matches.

The V and J genes are TRBV7-9 and TRBJ2-5; 12 positions match TRBD2. Germline V gene lookup returns CDR1 SEHNR and CDR2 FQNEAQ (reference sequence). V shed 7 bases, J shed 1 base, and the junction held 13 bases outside the gene matches. This CDR3 is built from 18 residues. CDR3 nucleotide sequence: TGTGCCAGCACCCCTAAGCTCCGGACTAGCGGGGTCCAAGAGACCCAGTACTTC. Translated, it gives CASTPKLRTSGVQETQYF. The full variable domain, rest sourced from reference TRBV7-9 and TRBJ2-5, is DTGVSQNPRHKITKRGQNVTFRCDPISEHNRLYWYRQTLGQGPEFLTYFQNEAQLEKSRLLSDRFSAERPKGSFSTLEIQRTEQGDSAMYLCASTPKLRTSGVQETQYFGPGTRLLVL.